These T cell receptor beta chains were read from a single sample in a study of neurological immune-mediated disorders. TCRdb analysed the 5' RACE reads with MiXCR anew, one entry per CDR3 protein. Here the sample spans tens of thousands of distinct CDR3 sequences, 4.8% being singletons. The source material was PBMCs. These receptors all come from an older woman with multiple sclerosis. CDR3s include the opening cysteine and the closing phenylalanine or tryptophan. Each record gives: J gene, V gene, CDR3 protein.

j_gene: TRBJ1-1; v_gene: TRBV20-1; CDR3aa: CSASGGTGGLLAFF
j_gene: TRBJ1-2; v_gene: TRBV10-3; CDR3aa: CAIRILDVSNYGYTF
j_gene: TRBJ2-1; v_gene: TRBV9; CDR3aa: CASSVDTGGNNEQFF
j_gene: TRBJ1-1; v_gene: TRBV12-3/TRBV12-4; CDR3aa: CASSFAGYTEAFF
j_gene: TRBJ2-3; v_gene: TRBV24-1; CDR3aa: CATSDSRVKFTDTQYF
j_gene: TRBJ2-7; v_gene: TRBV7-2; CDR3aa: CASSLEASGMGEQYF
j_gene: TRBJ2-1; v_gene: TRBV6-2/TRBV6-3; CDR3aa: CATLPVDRSSGQLYNEQFF
j_gene: TRBJ2-3; v_gene: TRBV5-1; CDR3aa: CASSGPLRDSSTDTQYF
j_gene: TRBJ2-7; v_gene: TRBV21-1; CDR3aa: CASFPASGTYEQYF
j_gene: TRBJ2-7; v_gene: TRBV2; CDR3aa: CASSMPLGWQYF
j_gene: TRBJ2-7; v_gene: TRBV2; CDR3aa: CASSHRTSGRAGYEQYF
j_gene: TRBJ1-1; v_gene: TRBV18; CDR3aa: CASSPTGDLMNTEAFF
j_gene: TRBJ1-2; v_gene: TRBV25-1; CDR3aa: CASSEFRGHYGYTF
j_gene: TRBJ1-1; v_gene: TRBV27; CDR3aa: CASTSWDSLEAFF
j_gene: TRBJ2-7; v_gene: TRBV5-1; CDR3aa: CASSLTGVYEQYF
j_gene: TRBJ1-5; v_gene: TRBV4-1; CDR3aa: CASSPPTGAQPQHF
j_gene: TRBJ2-7; v_gene: TRBV5-1; CDR3aa: CASRRGPYEQYF
j_gene: TRBJ2-1; v_gene: TRBV27; CDR3aa: CASSSLSEDYNEQFF
j_gene: TRBJ2-7; v_gene: TRBV4-2; CDR3aa: CASSRQLGYEQYF
j_gene: TRBJ2-5; v_gene: TRBV6-2/TRBV6-3; CDR3aa: CASSVPGLAKETQYF
j_gene: TRBJ1-1; v_gene: TRBV13; CDR3aa: CASKERGTAEAFF
j_gene: TRBJ2-7; v_gene: TRBV12-3/TRBV12-4; CDR3aa: CASSFRQGMNEQYF
j_gene: TRBJ1-1; v_gene: TRBV7-4; CDR3aa: CASSLDGTPTEAFF
j_gene: TRBJ1-5; v_gene: TRBV12-3/TRBV12-4; CDR3aa: CASSKTVQPQHF
j_gene: TRBJ2-3; v_gene: TRBV12-3/TRBV12-4; CDR3aa: CASTMTSGSTDTQYF
j_gene: TRBJ2-3; v_gene: TRBV11-2; CDR3aa: CASRPGADTQYF
j_gene: TRBJ1-1; v_gene: TRBV7-2; CDR3aa: CASSSRQSLNTEAFF
j_gene: TRBJ1-4; v_gene: TRBV6-2/TRBV6-3; CDR3aa: CASSYLQAAINEKLFF
j_gene: TRBJ1-1; v_gene: TRBV27; CDR3aa: CASSLSGLVEAFF